These 14 T cell receptor beta chains were all obtained from the same sample, sequenced in a study of blood T cells in healthy people across ages. The second PCR ran about 6 to 12 cycles with a sample-barcoded 5' primer and J-beta primers. Using its own MiXCR run on the 5' RACE reads, TCRdb lists one record per CDR3 protein. The data contain 790,000 or so distinct CDR3 sequences, about 42% of them singletons. The sequenced material came from blood. The receptors shown here come from a man aged 80 or over in good health.

This clonotype was counted between two and nine times. This chain connects TRBV29-1 to TRBJ1-2; the D is unclear. CDR3 length: 14 residues. Germline assignment: CDR1 SQVTM and CDR2 ANQGSEA. The V and J ends lost 6 bases and 2 bases respectively, with 16 bases between them. CDR3 residues: CSVVMDGTNYGYTF. CDR3 DNA sequence: TGCAGCGTCGTCATGGATGGCACCAACTATGGCTACACCTTC.

The chain uses TRBV2 and TRBJ1-5, with 7 bases fitting TRBD1. Germline CDR1 and CDR2: SNHLY and FYNNEI. After removal of 2 bases from V and 1 base from J, the junction contained 2 bases not matched to a gene. This CDR3 has 15 residues. For the CDR3, the DNA is TGTGCCAGCAGTGAAAGGGGACAGAGCAATCAGCCCCAGCATTTT. As protein: CASSERGQSNQPQHF.

In its sample, this clonotype was seen a few times. The chain has TRBV7-2 and TRBJ2-3; TRBD1 is a possible D gene (5 bases). The CDR3 runs to 16 residues. V lost 3 bases and J 0 bases, leaving 13 bases between the germline ends. Germline CDR1 and CDR2: SGHTA and FQGNSA. The CDR3: CASSLGPAPSTDTQYF. The CDR3 bases are TGTGCCAGCAGCTTGGGGCCAGCGCCGAGCACAGATACGCAGTATTTT.

There are a few counts of this clonotype. V usage is TRBV18 and J usage is TRBJ1-2; no clear D. The germline V gene has CDR1 KGHSH and CDR2 LQKENI. The CDR3 is made up of 15 amino acids. The V end was cut by 2 bases, the J end by 4 bases, with 14 bases between. The CDR3 coding sequence is TGTGCCAGCTCACCAACGGATATAAACTTCTATGGCTACACCTTC. Its translation is CASSPTDINFYGYTF.

Many counts were recorded for this clonotype. V gene TRBV20-1 combines with J gene TRBJ2-7, with 8 bases aligning to TRBD2. Germline assignment: CDR1 DFQATT and CDR2 SNEGSKA (reference sequence). V was clipped by 3 bases and J by 2 bases; unmatched bases: 12. This CDR3 is built from 16 residues. The CDR3 spells CSARGLVTSGTYEQYF. CDR3 nucleotides: TGCAGTGCTAGGGGACTAGTTACTAGCGGAACCTACGAGCAGTACTTC.

This clonotype was observed a few times. The chain uses TRBV7-3 and TRBJ2-1; 13 bases fit TRBD2. The J segment lost 4 bases and the V segment lost 5 bases, leaving 11 bases of the junction unmatched. Germline CDR1 is SGHTA and CDR2 is FQGTGA. CDR3 size: 18 residues. CDR3 region: CASSLGLAGAVRYNEQFF. CDR3 coding DNA: TGTGCCAGCAGCCTAGGACTAGCGGGAGCTGTTCGTTACAATGAGCAGTTCTTC. The variable domain in full, with the rest retrieved from reference TRBV7-3 and TRBJ2-1, is GAGVSQTPSNKVTEKGKYVELRCDPISGHTALYWYRQSLGQGPEFLIYFQGTGAADDSGLPNDRFFAVRPEGSVSTLKIQRTERGDSAVYLCASSLGLAGAVRYNEQFFGPGTRLTVL.

J is TRBJ2-7 and V is TRBV14, with D unclear. The germline V gene encodes CDR1 SGHDN and CDR2 FVKESK. The CDR3 has 16 amino acids. The ends were cut back, 2 bases at V and 3 bases at J, with 17 bases in the middle. The CDR3 DNA reads as TGTGCCAGCAGCCAATTAACGATGAGCGATATCTACGAGCAGTACTTC. It encodes CASSQLTMSDIYEQYF.

This clonotype showed up just a few times. The chain carries TRBV7-2 and TRBJ1-2; D uncertain. The CDR3 has 14 residues. Germline CDR1 SGHTA, CDR2 FQGNSA. V dropped 6 bases and J dropped 4 bases, with 15 bases sitting between them. The CDR3 loop is CASSPRGEVYGYTF. Here the CDR3 DNA reads TGTGCCAGCAGTCCACGAGGAGAGGTCTATGGCTACACCTTC.

This clonotype was seen more than once but under ten times. This rearrangement joins TRBV29-1 to TRBJ2-1; TRBD1 aligns across 7 bases. Germline lookup yields CDR1 SQVTM and CDR2 ANQGSEA. This CDR3 is built from 10 residues. V dropped 7 bases and J dropped 12; count of bases not matched to a gene: 6. CDR3 in DNA: TGCAGCGCCCGGGACAGAGGGCAGTTCTTC. Translating it yields CSARDRGQFF.

V and J are TRBV20-1 and TRBJ2-2; 12 positions match TRBD2. This CDR3 is 19 amino acids long. V shed 3 bases and J 0 bases; nucleotides not matched to a gene: 11. Germline V gene lookup returns CDR1 DFQATT and CDR2 SNEGSKA (reference sequence). The CDR3 protein is CSARGESLAGGTNTGELFF. CDR3 coding DNA: TGCAGTGCTAGGGGAGAGAGCCTAGCGGGAGGGACGAACACCGGGGAGCTGTTTTTT.

This clonotype was counted only a few times. As DNA, the CDR3 is TGTGCCAGCAGCGTAGGGGCAGGGGGCTTCTACGAGCAGTACTTC. It codes for CASSVGAGGFYEQYF. The rearrangement uses TRBV9 and TRBJ2-7; TRBD1 agrees at 8 bases. The CDR3 consists of 15 residues. Germline CDR1 SGDLS, CDR2 YYNGEE. Trimming cost V 0 bases and J 3 bases; bases outside gene matches: 5. The whole variable domain, filled in from reference TRBV9 and TRBJ2-7, reads DSGVTQTPKHLITATGQRVTLRCSPRSGDLSVYWYQQSLDQGLQFLIQYYNGEERAKGNILERFSAQQFPDLHSELNLSSLELGDSALYFCASSVGAGGFYEQYFGPGTRLTVT.

On this clonotype: One junction end disagrees with the germline gene, perhaps due to a read error. V and J are TRBV7-2 and TRBJ2-3; the D gene is possibly TRBD2 (5 bases). The CDR3 spans 17 residues. Germline loops: CDR1 SGHTA, CDR2 FQGNSA. As DNA, the CDR3 is TGTGCCAGCAGCCCTAAGCCGCGCGGGTTTAGCACAGAGACGCAGTATTTT. Encoded protein: CASSPKPRGFSTETQYF.

This clonotype has ten or more counts. The CDR3, as DNA: TGTGCCAGCAGCGAGACAATTAACACTGAAGCTTTCTTT. Amino acid sequence: CASSETINTEAFF. The chain couples TRBV27 to TRBJ1-1, with D hard to call. With 6 bases removed from V and 2 bases from J, the gap between germline ends came to 10 bases. The germline V gene has CDR1 MNHEY and CDR2 SMNVEV (reference sequence). The CDR3 spans 13 residues.

The V and J genes are TRBV6-6 and TRBJ1-5; TRBD1 matches 7 bases. The CDR3 has 17 residues. Germline V lookup: CDR1 MNHNY, CDR2 SVGAGI (reference sequence). Trimming took 0 bases from V and 7 from J; bases not matched to a gene: 12. CDR3 bases: TGTGCCAGCAGTTACTCCGGCCAGAGGGGGCTTTTGCAGCCCCAGCATTTT. It translates to CASSYSGQRGLLQPQHF.